Reported below is one TCR beta chain. As yet, its antigen is unknown. One end of the junction varies from germline; a read error may be responsible. CDR3 size: 13 residues. CDR1 and CDR2 (germline): MNHEY, SMNVEV (reference sequence). The source of the sample is a study of regulatory T cells in long-lasting Graves disease. General study findings and limits: Persistent Graves' cases showed lower TCR diversity than newly diagnosed cases.

Building the TCR beta libraries relied on iRepertoire HTBI primers, and CDR3 regions underwent Arm-PCR. Via MiXCR, TCRdb re-called the multiplex PCR reads, giving one row per CDR3 protein. This table holds roughly 380,000 distinct CDR3 sequences, roughly a sixth found once. Documented time point: newly diagnosed GD, antithyroid drugs for less than 3 months. RNA isolated from PBMCs was used to make the TCR library. Each of the patients was recruited from an endocrinology department situated in Xi'an, China. The EDTA tubes were filled with 7.5 to 9 milliliters of drawn peripheral blood. These data also formed part of another study, on T cells in Graves' hyperthyroidism and ophthalmopathy. Per that paper: The model made its ophthalmopathy prediction, and onset followed a median around 6.5 months later.

The chain uses TRBV27 and TRBJ2-7; the match to TRBD2 covers 7 bases. Here the sequenced sample was peripheral blood mononuclear cells (PBMCs), taken at new diagnosis, from a patient treated with antithyroid drugs. The sequence derives from a man in his forties or fifties with Graves disease. The CDR3: CASSSGRSYEQCF. CDR3 nucleotide sequence: TGTGCCAGCAGTTCCGGGAGGTCCTACGAGCAGTGCTTC.